These 31 T cell receptor beta chains were sequenced from one sample in a study of identifying expanded T cells in peripheral blood. The table came from immunoSEQ multiplex PCR; TCRdb's copy has only in-frame clones and leaves some out. Of about 80,000 clones listed, around 89% are singletons. Sequencing was carried out using blood. These receptors originate from a person aged 18 to 75 in good health.

This rearrangement joins TRBV5-1 to TRBJ2-1; D not certain. With 4 bases removed from V and 10 bases from J, the gap between germline ends came to 15 bases. This CDR3 is 13 amino acids long. Per the germline V gene, CDR1 is SGHRS and CDR2 is YFSETQ. The CDR3 nucleotides are TGCGCCAGCAGCCGAATTGGCCCCCAGGAGCAGTTCTTC. It yields the protein CASSRIGPQEQFF.

Only one count was recorded for this clone. The chain is built from TRBV2 and TRBJ1-1; tentatively, D is TRBD1 (5 bases). CDR1 SNHLY and CDR2 FYNNEI come from the germline V gene. V was clipped by 7 bases and J by 3 bases, with 12 bases between them. The CDR3 consists of 13 residues. CDR3: CASNQGRYTEAFF. CDR3 sequence (DNA): TGTGCCAGCAATCAGGGCCGGTACACTGAAGCTTTCTTT.

The CDR3 loop is CASSLGTSYNEQFF. CDR3 nucleotides: TGTGCCAGCAGCTTGGGGACCTCCTACAATGAGCAGTTCTTC. The V call is TRBV5-6, the J call TRBJ2-1; D ambiguous. The germline CDR1 and CDR2 sequences are SGHDT and YYEEEE. The length of the CDR3 is 14 residues. V was clipped by 0 bases and J by 0 bases, with 4 bases between them.

The chain links TRBV6-6 to TRBJ1-1, with TRBD1 identical over 7 bases. Germline CDR1 MNHNY, CDR2 SVGAGI (reference sequence). V dropped 6 bases and J dropped 5; count of bases not matched to a gene: 9. The length of the CDR3 is 14 residues. In DNA, the CDR3 is TGTGCCAGCAGCTCGAACAGGGGAGGGACTGAAGCTTTCTTT. Translated: CASSSNRGGTEAFF.

The V and J genes are TRBV7-2 and TRBJ1-5; 7 nucleotides match TRBD1. The CDR3 has 15 amino acids. V dropped 5 bases and J dropped 3; count of bases not matched to a gene: 7. CDR1 is SGHTA and CDR2 is FQGNSA in the germline V gene. The CDR3, as DNA: TGTGCCAGCAGCCCCCGGACAGGACCCAATCAGCCCCAGCATTTT. It codes for CASSPRTGPNQPQHF.

This clone has only one observation. This CDR3 is CASSPQGSSNSPLHF. The CDR3, as DNA: TGTGCCAGCAGCCCCCAGGGGTCTTCCAATTCACCCCTCCACTTT. The chain has TRBV7-9 and TRBJ1-6, with D possibly being TRBD1 (6 bases). V was shortened by 5 bases and J by 7 bases, with 15 bases between the two germline ends. Germline CDR1 SEHNR, CDR2 FQNEAQ (reference sequence). The CDR3 extends over 15 amino acids.

The chain uses TRBV6-1 and TRBJ2-2, with D hard to call. Germline V gene data show CDR1 as MNHNS and CDR2 as SASEGT. This CDR3 comprises 14 residues. V gave up 3 bases and J gave up 5 bases, with 10 bases separating them. Here the CDR3 DNA reads TGTGCCAGCAGTGATGGGGTCGAGACCGGGGAGCTGTTTTTT. Its protein is CASSDGVETGELFF.

V usage is TRBV7-8 and J usage is TRBJ1-5, with D perhaps TRBD1 (5 bases). Germline loops: CDR1 SGHVS, CDR2 FQNEAQ. The CDR3 extends over 13 amino acids. V was pared by 3 bases and J by 7 bases, with 10 bases between. This chain's CDR3 is CASSFGGGQPQHF. For the CDR3, the DNA is TGTGCCAGCAGCTTCGGGGGTGGGCAGCCCCAGCATTTT. Full variable domain (remainder filled in from reference TRBV7-8 and TRBJ1-5): GAGVSQSPRYKVAKRGQDVALRCDPISGHVSLFWYQQALGQGPEFLTYFQNEAQLDKSGLPSDRFFAERPEGSVSTLKIQRTQQEDSAVYLCASSFGGGQPQHFGDGTRLSIL.

J is TRBJ2-7 and V is TRBV13; D uncertain. Germline CDR1 is PRHDT and CDR2 is FYEKMQ (reference sequence). The ends were cut back, 8 bases at V and 1 base at J, with 15 bases in the middle. The CDR3 has 14 residues. The CDR3 DNA reads TGTGCCAGCGCGCCTTTTGAGGCTTCCTACGAGCAGTACTTC. Amino acids: CASAPFEASYEQYF.

J is TRBJ1-5 and V is TRBV6-5, with D possibly matching TRBD1 (5 bases). This CDR3 has 13 residues. Trimming stripped 8 bases from V and 2 bases from J, with 10 bases between. Germline CDR1 reads MNHEY; CDR2 reads SVGAGI. The CDR3 sequence: CASAGGGNQPQHF. As DNA, the CDR3 is TGTGCCAGCGCGGGGGGGGGCAATCAGCCCCAGCATTTT.

The J gene is TRBJ2-1, the V gene TRBV5-8, with 11 bases aligning to TRBD2. The germline V gene has CDR1 SGHTS and CDR2 YDEGEE. V shed 0 bases, J shed 7 bases, and the junction held 6 bases outside the gene matches. The CDR3 is made up of 16 amino acids. The CDR3 here is CASSLAGSGGGNEQFF. The CDR3 bases are TGTGCCAGCAGCTTGGCCGGTAGCGGGGGGGGTAATGAGCAGTTCTTC.

This clone was picked up one time. This chain uses TRBV9 with TRBJ1-5; D is ambiguous. This CDR3 is built from 16 residues. Between the trimmed V and J ends, which lost 0 bases and 2 bases, there was a span of 12 bases. Germline V CDR1 and CDR2: SGDLS, YYNGEE. The CDR3, as DNA: TGTGCCAGCAGCGTAGAAACTGCTTTTGGCAATCAGCCCCAGCATTTT. Translating gives CASSVETAFGNQPQHF.

V and J are TRBV2 and TRBJ2-7, with D possibly TRBD2 on 5 matching bases. V lost 1 base, J lost 6 bases, and 10 bases lay in between. The germline V gene has CDR1 SNHLY and CDR2 FYNNEI. The CDR3 loop spans 13 amino acids. CDR3 DNA sequence: TGTGCCAGCAGTGAAGGAATAGGAGGCGAGCAGTACTTC. Encoded protein: CASSEGIGGEQYF.

V usage is TRBV4-3 and J usage is TRBJ1-6; unclear D gene. The CDR3 runs to 17 residues. Looked up from germline, CDR1 is LGHNA and CDR2 is YSLEER. Trimming shortened V by 1 base and J by 5 bases, and 15 bases separated the two germline ends. In DNA, the CDR3 is TGCGCCAGCAGCCAAGGTCTCAGAGGTGTGGATAATTCACCCCTCCACTTT. This gives the protein CASSQGLRGVDNSPLHF.

The genes are TRBV11-2 and TRBJ2-3, with D hard to call. The V and J ends lost 11 bases and 1 base respectively, with 7 bases between them. This CDR3 is built from 11 residues. Germline V CDR1 and CDR2: SGHAT, FQNNGV. CDR3 sequence: CACRRTDTQYF. The CDR3, as DNA: TGTGCCTGCCGACGCACAGATACGCAGTATTTT.

The V gene is TRBV5-1, the J gene TRBJ1-2; 9 nucleotides match TRBD1. V gave up 4 bases and J gave up 6 bases; unmatched junction bases: 10. This CDR3 has 15 amino acids. Per germline, CDR1 SGHRS and CDR2 YFSETQ. The CDR3 is CASSIDGQGRNGYTF. The CDR3 DNA is TGCGCCAGCAGCATTGACGGACAGGGGAGGAATGGCTACACCTTC.

The chain employs TRBV29-1 and TRBJ1-2; weak D call: TRBD1 (5 bases). The germline gives CDR1 SQVTM, CDR2 ANQGSEA. This CDR3 region has 11 residues. V was trimmed by 6 bases and J by 8 bases, leaving 13 bases between them. The CDR3 region is CSVSGTEGYTF. As DNA, the CDR3 is TGCAGCGTCTCCGGGACGGAGGGCTACACCTTC.

This chain connects TRBV29-1 to TRBJ1-1; weak D call: TRBD1 (5 bases). V was cut by 7 bases and J by 5 bases, with 14 bases left in between. This CDR3 has 12 residues. Germline V lookup: CDR1 SQVTM, CDR2 ANQGSEA. The DNA for the CDR3 is TGCAGCGCGAGGGGCCCCCGAACTGAAGCTTTCTTT. It encodes CSARGPRTEAFF.

The CDR3 reads CASSPWGSDTDTQYF. CDR3 DNA sequence: TGTGCCAGCTCACCATGGGGGTCCGACACAGATACGCAGTATTTT. The chain joins TRBV18 to TRBJ2-3; D tentatively reads TRBD1 or TRBD2 (5 bases each). Trimming removed 2 bases at V and 2 bases at J, with 11 bases between. This CDR3 comprises 15 residues. Germline CDR1 KGHSH, CDR2 LQKENI.

The rearrangement joins TRBV7-2 to TRBJ2-1, with 11 bases fitting TRBD2. With 5 bases clipped from V and 2 bases from J, the junction kept 5 bases outside the gene matches. The CDR3 is 16 residues long. Germline values: CDR1 SGHTA, CDR2 FQGNSA. DNA for the CDR3: TGTGCCAGCAGCCTACCGGGACTAGCGGCCTACAATGAGCAGTTCTTC. Translated: CASSLPGLAAYNEQFF.

The chain combines TRBV10-3 with TRBJ1-1; TRBD1 is a possible D gene (5 bases). The CDR3 runs 15 residues. Looked up from germline, CDR1 is ENHRY and CDR2 is SYGVKD. The germline V and J ends were trimmed by 2 bases and 6 bases, with 16 bases remaining between them. The CDR3 here is CAISELGQGVPEAFF. In DNA form, the CDR3 reads TGTGCCATCAGTGAGCTGGGGCAGGGCGTACCTGAAGCTTTCTTT.

This rearrangement joins TRBV7-9 to TRBJ1-3; no firm D call. V lost 6 bases and J lost 8, with 8 bases in between. The CDR3 is made up of 11 amino acids. Germline CDR1 reads SEHNR; CDR2 reads FQNEAQ (reference sequence). This CDR3 is CASSLTDTIYF. DNA of the CDR3: TGTGCCAGCAGTCTCACGGACACCATATATTTT. The variable domain in full, completed from reference TRBV7-9 and TRBJ1-3, reads DTGVSQNPRHKITKRGQNVTFRCDPISEHNRLYWYRQTLGQGPEFLTYFQNEAQLEKSRLLSDRFSAERPKGSFSTLEIQRTEQGDSAMYLCASSLTDTIYFGEGSWLTVV.

The gene calls are TRBV28 and TRBJ2-5; the D gene is possibly TRBD2 (6 bases). CDR3 length: 14 amino acids. From germline, CDR1 is MDHEN and CDR2 SYDVKM. Trimming removed 4 bases at V and 1 base at J, with 10 bases between. Here the CDR3 reads CASSSGGTQETQYF. The CDR3 DNA reads as TGTGCCAGCAGTTCCGGGGGTACCCAAGAGACCCAGTACTTC.

The chain combines TRBV7-8 with TRBJ1-5, with D possibly being TRBD1 (6 bases). The CDR3 extends over 14 amino acids. Trimming left V 5 bases short and J 6 bases short, with 14 bases between. Germline V gives CDR1 SGHVS, CDR2 FQNEAQ. The CDR3 DNA reads as TGTGCCAGCAGCCAAGACAGGTTTGGTCAGCCCCAGCATTTT. Protein: CASSQDRFGQPQHF.

This chain uses TRBV7-8 with TRBJ1-1, with no clear D. The CDR3 sequence is 13 residues long. Germline loops: CDR1 SGHVS, CDR2 FQNEAQ. Trimming pared 5 bases from V and 11 bases from J, leaving 18 bases between. The CDR3 sequence: CASSTGPYVMAFF. DNA of the CDR3: TGTGCCAGCAGCACGGGCCCTTACGTGATGGCTTTCTTT.

This chain uses TRBV9 with TRBJ2-4, with a possible D match to TRBD2 (5 bases). Trimming cost V 4 bases and J 3 bases, with 14 bases left between them. This CDR3 contains 15 residues. Germline CDR1 reads SGDLS; CDR2 reads YYNGEE. The CDR3 loop is CASSPAPGIKNIQYF. The CDR3 DNA reads as TGTGCCAGCAGCCCCGCCCCGGGGATCAAAAACATTCAGTACTTC.

The chain carries TRBV2 and TRBJ2-4, with TRBD1 matching over 8 bases. Germline V gene lookup returns CDR1 SNHLY and CDR2 FYNNEI. This CDR3 has 15 residues. With 10 bases clipped from V and 4 bases from J, the junction kept 12 bases outside the gene matches. In nucleotides, the CDR3 is TGTGCCACAAAGAACCGGGACAGGACAAAAAACATTCAGTACTTC. It translates to CATKNRDRTKNIQYF.

The count of this clone is one. V is TRBV7-6 and J is TRBJ2-1; TRBD2 matches at 11 bases. With 7 bases clipped from V and 4 bases from J, the junction kept 6 bases outside the gene matches. The CDR3 spans 15 residues. Germline loops: CDR1 SGHVS, CDR2 FNYEAQ. CDR3 nucleotides: TGTGCCAGCACCAAGACTAGCGGGGCATACAATGAGCAGTTCTTC. It codes for CASTKTSGAYNEQFF.

The gene calls are TRBV4-3 and TRBJ2-1; 7 nucleotides line up with TRBD1. CDR1 is LGHNA, CDR2 YSLEER, per germline. This CDR3 spans 17 amino acids. The V segment lost 3 bases and the J segment 4 bases; nucleotides outside the gene matches: 12. The CDR3 loop reads CASSQYYPPTGYNEQFF. CDR3 coding DNA: TGCGCCAGCAGCCAGTATTATCCTCCGACAGGGTACAATGAGCAGTTCTTC.

This clone came up a few times. The chain joins TRBV7-6 to TRBJ2-5, with 8 bases aligning to TRBD2. The germline V gene encodes CDR1 SGHVS and CDR2 FNYEAQ. This CDR3 comprises 16 residues. V lost 5 bases to trimming and J lost 2 bases; unmatched junction nucleotides: 10. CDR3 loop: CASSPGSGGSQETQYF. In DNA, the CDR3 is TGTGCCAGCAGCCCAGGCTCGGGGGGGTCTCAAGAGACCCAGTACTTC.

This clone came up once. This chain connects TRBV27 to TRBJ1-1; 8 bases align to TRBD1. CDR1 and CDR2 (germline): MNHEY, SMNVEV (reference sequence). The CDR3 loop spans 14 amino acids. With 5 bases clipped from V and 2 bases from J, the junction kept 4 bases outside the gene matches. DNA for the CDR3: TGTGCCAGCAGTCCCCAGGGGGCAAACACTGAAGCTTTCTTT. It is translated as CASSPQGANTEAFF.